This T cell receptor beta chain was retrieved from a study of blood T cell repertoires in COVID-19. Under the authors' procedure: It was from reference gene primer amplification that nucleated cell counts were estimated. Repertoires were generated with immunoSEQ multiplex PCR, while TCRdb's copy carries only in-frame clones and drops some. The D gene and trimming were derived from the DNA, and the V and J assignments and clone size from that table. The sample lists about 28,000 clones, about 91% seen once, with about 48% in the top ten. The ends lost 4 bases at V and 6 bases at J; junction bases unmatched: 5. The germline CDR1 and CDR2 sequences are LGHNA and YSLEER. The CDR3 covers 13 residues.

The chain is built from TRBV4-3 and TRBJ1-1; 7 bases are a match to TRBD1. This sequence originates from a human donor with acute or convalescent COVID-19. The donor label of this sample is uncertain. The source material was peripheral blood. CDR3 residues: CASSREGQAEAFF. The DNA for the CDR3 is TGCGCCAGCAGCCGAGAAGGACAGGCTGAAGCTTTCTTT.